Listed below are T cell receptor beta chains from one sample, sequenced in a study of control samples from healthy donors and cancer patients. Generated by immunoSEQ multiplex PCR, the TCRdb table keeps only in-frame clones and is missing some. Found here are tens of thousands of clones, approximately 85% of them singletons; the top ten hold roughly 5.5%. The sample consisted of blood. These receptors were taken from a man aged 35-49 years in good health. Both conserved end residues are part of each CDR3. A D gene is named only where the DNA matches it firmly. Clone size is given for some rows only: seen once, a few or many times, or a class if the clone is expanded.

j_call: TRBJ2-7
d_call: TRBD1
v_call: TRBV7-9
clone_size: NA
cdr3_aa: CASRHGQASYEQYF
cdr3_nt: TGTGCCAGCAGACATGGACAGGCCTCCTACGAGCAGTACTTC

j_call: TRBJ1-1
d_call: NA
v_call: TRBV11-2
clone_size: NA
cdr3_aa: CASSLGGGEAFF
cdr3_nt: TGTGCCAGCAGCTTAGGAGGGGGAGAAGCTTTCTTT

j_call: TRBJ1-2
d_call: TRBD1
v_call: TRBV12-5
clone_size: NA
cdr3_aa: CASFRLQGILDRYTF
cdr3_nt: TGTGCTAGTTTTCGGCTACAGGGGATCCTTGATCGCTACACCTTC

j_call: TRBJ2-4
d_call: TRBD1
v_call: TRBV12-3/TRBV12-4
clone_size: NA
cdr3_aa: CASSLGTGDIQYF
cdr3_nt: TGTGCCAGCAGTTTAGGGACAGGGGACATTCAGTACTTC

j_call: TRBJ2-2
d_call: TRBD1
v_call: TRBV5-1
clone_size: NA
cdr3_aa: CASSLETGGRSGELFF
cdr3_nt: TGCGCCAGCAGCTTGGAGACAGGGGGTCGGTCCGGGGAGCTGTTTTTT

j_call: TRBJ1-5
d_call: TRBD1
v_call: TRBV28
clone_size: NA
cdr3_aa: CASRTTGEWNQPQHF
cdr3_nt: TGTGCCAGCAGGACAACAGGGGAGTGGAATCAGCCCCAGCATTTT

j_call: TRBJ1-4
d_call: TRBD1
v_call: TRBV28
clone_size: NA
cdr3_aa: CASRNMRAERGLNEKLFF
cdr3_nt: TGTGCCAGCAGAAACATGCGGGCCGAGAGGGGGCTAAATGAAAAACTATTTTTT

j_call: TRBJ1-5
d_call: TRBD1
v_call: TRBV7-9
clone_size: NA
cdr3_aa: CASSLWGTASNQPQHF
cdr3_nt: TGTGCCAGCAGCTTATGGGGGACAGCTAGCAATCAGCCCCAGCATTTT

j_call: TRBJ2-5
d_call: TRBD2
v_call: TRBV3-1/TRBV3-2
clone_size: NA
cdr3_aa: CASSQDEPGRDQYF
cdr3_nt: TGTGCCAGCAGCCAAGATGAACCCGGGAGGGACCAGTACTTC

j_call: TRBJ2-3
d_call: NA
v_call: TRBV11-1
clone_size: NA
cdr3_aa: CASSLLARHTDTQYF
cdr3_nt: TGTGCCAGCAGCTTACTTGCCAGGCACACAGATACGCAGTATTTT

j_call: TRBJ1-2
d_call: TRBD1
v_call: TRBV7-9
clone_size: NA
cdr3_aa: CASSYRQGEVGYTF
cdr3_nt: TGTGCCAGCAGCTATCGACAGGGTGAGGTGGGCTACACCTTC

j_call: TRBJ2-1
d_call: TRBD2
v_call: TRBV6-1
clone_size: NA
cdr3_aa: CASSEGLAGGNNEQFF
cdr3_nt: TGTGCCAGCAGTGAGGGACTAGCGGGGGGTAACAATGAGCAGTTCTTC

j_call: TRBJ1-2
d_call: NA
v_call: TRBV25-1
clone_size: NA
cdr3_aa: CASSDGGAGYTF
cdr3_nt: TGTGCCAGCAGTGATGGTGGGGCTGGCTACACCTTC

j_call: TRBJ1-5
d_call: NA
v_call: TRBV6-6
clone_size: NA
cdr3_aa: CASSSHMDSNQPQHF
cdr3_nt: TGTGCCAGCAGTTCCCATATGGATAGCAATCAGCCCCAGCATTTT

j_call: TRBJ2-1
d_call: TRBD1
v_call: TRBV7-2
clone_size: NA
cdr3_aa: CASSLASGQGLGEQFF
cdr3_nt: TGTGCCAGCAGCTTAGCCTCGGGACAGGGCCTTGGTGAGCAGTTCTTC

j_call: TRBJ2-1
d_call: TRBD1
v_call: TRBV12-3/TRBV12-4
clone_size: NA
cdr3_aa: CASSLGTGSEQFF
cdr3_nt: TGTGCCAGCAGTTTAGGGACAGGGAGTGAGCAGTTCTTC

j_call: TRBJ2-6
d_call: NA
v_call: TRBV6-5
clone_size: NA
cdr3_aa: CASSGSSGANVLTF
cdr3_nt: TGTGCCAGCAGCGGGAGTTCTGGGGCCAACGTCCTGACTTTC

j_call: TRBJ2-5
d_call: NA
v_call: TRBV19
clone_size: NA
cdr3_aa: CASSIASRGTQETQYF
cdr3_nt: TGTGCCAGTAGTATAGCGAGTAGGGGGACCCAAGAGACCCAGTACTTC

j_call: TRBJ1-1
d_call: NA
v_call: TRBV27
clone_size: NA
cdr3_aa: CASRGNLGRAPTEAFF
cdr3_nt: TGTGCCAGCAGGGGGAACCTGGGGAGGGCGCCCACTGAAGCTTTCTTT

j_call: TRBJ2-1
d_call: NA
v_call: TRBV15
clone_size: NA
cdr3_aa: CATSRVGGALYNEQFF
cdr3_nt: TGTGCCACCAGCAGAGTGGGGGGGGCCCTCTACAATGAGCAGTTCTTC

j_call: TRBJ1-5
d_call: NA
v_call: TRBV29-1
clone_size: few
cdr3_aa: CSVEVTGELNQPQHF
cdr3_nt: TGCAGCGTTGAAGTGACAGGAGAACTCAATCAGCCCCAGCATTTT

j_call: TRBJ2-1
d_call: NA
v_call: TRBV5-1
clone_size: NA
cdr3_aa: CASSLAVGNEQFF
cdr3_nt: TGCGCCAGCAGCTTGGCCGTCGGCAATGAGCAGTTCTTC

j_call: TRBJ2-1
d_call: TRBD2
v_call: TRBV9
clone_size: NA
cdr3_aa: CASSVGLAGYNEQFF
cdr3_nt: TGTGCCAGCAGCGTGGGACTAGCGGGATACAATGAGCAGTTCTTC

j_call: TRBJ2-1
d_call: TRBD2
v_call: TRBV7-6
clone_size: NA
cdr3_aa: CASSLVRREGYNEQFF
cdr3_nt: TGTGCCAGCAGCTTAGTTCGGCGGGAGGGATACAATGAGCAGTTCTTC

j_call: TRBJ2-1
d_call: TRBD2
v_call: TRBV4-3
clone_size: NA
cdr3_aa: CASSRRLAGWYGEQFF
cdr3_nt: TGCGCCAGCAGCCGTAGACTAGCGGGATGGTACGGTGAGCAGTTCTTC

j_call: TRBJ2-7
d_call: NA
v_call: TRBV6-5
clone_size: NA
cdr3_aa: CATQEVVNGEQYF
cdr3_nt: TGTGCCACCCAGGAGGTTGTGAATGGCGAGCAGTACTTC

j_call: TRBJ2-3
d_call: NA
v_call: TRBV2
clone_size: NA
cdr3_aa: CASMYTDTQYF
cdr3_nt: TGTGCCAGTATGTACACAGATACGCAGTATTTT

j_call: TRBJ1-1
d_call: NA
v_call: TRBV11-2
clone_size: NA
cdr3_aa: CASSLPLVGTEAFF
cdr3_nt: TGTGCCAGCAGCTTACCTCTCGTAGGTACTGAAGCTTTCTTT

j_call: TRBJ1-5
d_call: NA
v_call: TRBV10-3
clone_size: few
cdr3_aa: CAISQGTNGNQPQHF
cdr3_nt: TGTGCCATCAGCCAAGGGACCAACGGCAATCAGCCCCAGCATTTT

j_call: TRBJ2-5
d_call: NA
v_call: TRBV12-3/TRBV12-4
clone_size: NA
cdr3_aa: CASSLGHGETQYF
cdr3_nt: TGTGCCAGCAGTTTAGGGCATGGGGAGACCCAGTACTTC

j_call: TRBJ1-5
d_call: TRBD1
v_call: TRBV29-1
clone_size: NA
cdr3_aa: CSVGTGGGNQPQHF
cdr3_nt: TGCAGCGTTGGAACAGGGGGGGGCAATCAGCCCCAGCATTTT

j_call: TRBJ1-3
d_call: NA
v_call: TRBV30
clone_size: NA
cdr3_aa: CAWSLGGSSGNTIYF
cdr3_nt: TGTGCCTGGAGTTTGGGGGGAAGCTCTGGAAACACCATATATTTT

j_call: TRBJ2-2
d_call: TRBD2
v_call: TRBV2
clone_size: NA
cdr3_aa: CASMKRGAGELFF
cdr3_nt: TGTGCCAGCATGAAGCGGGGGGCCGGGGAGCTGTTTTTT

j_call: TRBJ2-1
d_call: NA
v_call: TRBV7-3
clone_size: once
cdr3_aa: CASSQNRESYNEQFF
cdr3_nt: TGTGCCAGCAGCCAAAACAGGGAATCCTACAATGAGCAGTTCTTC

j_call: TRBJ1-1
d_call: TRBD1
v_call: TRBV27
clone_size: NA
cdr3_aa: CASSGTGRMVTEAFF
cdr3_nt: TGTGCCAGCAGCGGGACAGGGAGAATGGTCACTGAAGCTTTCTTT

j_call: TRBJ2-6
d_call: TRBD1
v_call: TRBV7-2
clone_size: NA
cdr3_aa: CASSAKRTGTGTNVLTF
cdr3_nt: TGTGCCAGCAGCGCAAAGCGGACAGGGACGGGGACCAACGTCCTGACTTTC

j_call: TRBJ2-2
d_call: TRBD1
v_call: TRBV19
clone_size: NA
cdr3_aa: CASTKNRGTGELFF
cdr3_nt: TGTGCCAGTACCAAAAACAGGGGCACCGGGGAGCTGTTTTTT

j_call: TRBJ2-7
d_call: NA
v_call: TRBV30
clone_size: NA
cdr3_aa: CARAHPGASYEQYF
cdr3_nt: TGTGCCCGTGCTCATCCCGGGGCCTCCTACGAGCAGTACTTC

j_call: TRBJ2-1
d_call: TRBD1
v_call: TRBV7-9
clone_size: NA
cdr3_aa: CASSRTGNGGNEQFF
cdr3_nt: TGTGCCAGCAGCCGGACAGGGAATGGGGGCAATGAGCAGTTCTTC

j_call: TRBJ2-3
d_call: TRBD1
v_call: TRBV28
clone_size: NA
cdr3_aa: CASSFLGQGVVDTQYF
cdr3_nt: TGTGCCAGCAGTTTTTTAGGACAGGGGGTAGTAGATACGCAGTATTTT

j_call: TRBJ1-2
d_call: NA
v_call: TRBV14
clone_size: NA
cdr3_aa: CASSRGSFFYGYTF
cdr3_nt: TGTGCCAGCAGCCGCGGGAGCTTCTTCTATGGCTACACCTTC

j_call: TRBJ2-3
d_call: NA
v_call: TRBV4-3
clone_size: NA
cdr3_aa: CASSQGGGRGDAQYF
cdr3_nt: TGCGCCAGCAGCCAGGGGGGAGGCCGCGGGGATGCGCAGTATTTT

j_call: TRBJ1-2
d_call: NA
v_call: TRBV4-3
clone_size: NA
cdr3_aa: CASSQDQITNYGYTF
cdr3_nt: TGCGCCAGCAGCCAAGATCAGATTACTAACTATGGCTACACCTTC

j_call: TRBJ2-2
d_call: NA
v_call: TRBV3-1/TRBV3-2
clone_size: once
cdr3_aa: CASSRVSAGELFF
cdr3_nt: TGTGCCAGCTCCAGGGTGAGCGCCGGGGAGCTGTTTTTT

j_call: TRBJ1-5
d_call: NA
v_call: TRBV6-2/TRBV6-3
clone_size: few
cdr3_aa: CASSYEVGGHSNQPQHF
cdr3_nt: TGTGCCAGCAGTTACGAGGTCGGGGGCCATAGCAATCAGCCCCAGCATTTT

j_call: TRBJ1-5
d_call: TRBD1
v_call: TRBV4-2
clone_size: few
cdr3_aa: CASSHIDRAGNQPQHF
cdr3_nt: TGTGCCAGCAGCCACATCGACAGGGCAGGCAATCAGCCCCAGCATTTT

j_call: TRBJ2-1
d_call: TRBD2
v_call: TRBV5-5
clone_size: NA
cdr3_aa: CASSLGSGSYNEQFF
cdr3_nt: TGTGCCAGCAGCTTGGGTAGCGGGAGCTACAATGAGCAGTTCTTC

j_call: TRBJ2-1
d_call: NA
v_call: TRBV28
clone_size: once
cdr3_aa: CASSFDPSSSYNEQFF
cdr3_nt: TGTGCCAGCAGTTTTGATCCTTCAAGCTCCTACAATGAGCAGTTCTTC

j_call: TRBJ2-6
d_call: TRBD1
v_call: TRBV5-1
clone_size: NA
cdr3_aa: CASSLAAGTGGYGANVLTF
cdr3_nt: TGCGCCAGCAGCTTGGCGGCAGGGACAGGGGGATATGGGGCCAACGTCCTGACTTTC

j_call: TRBJ2-1
d_call: NA
v_call: TRBV4-1
clone_size: NA
cdr3_aa: CASSHPGGQTYNEQFF
cdr3_nt: TGCGCCAGCAGCCATCCGGGTGGACAAACTTACAATGAGCAGTTCTTC

j_call: TRBJ2-5
d_call: NA
v_call: TRBV9
clone_size: NA
cdr3_aa: CASSPTRRAETQYF
cdr3_nt: TGTGCCAGCAGCCCTACTAGAAGGGCCGAGACCCAGTACTTC

j_call: TRBJ1-2
d_call: TRBD1
v_call: TRBV24-1
clone_size: once
cdr3_aa: CATSGTGQGDGYTF
cdr3_nt: TGTGCCACCAGTGGGACGGGACAGGGGGATGGCTACACCTTC

j_call: TRBJ2-2
d_call: NA
v_call: TRBV7-3
clone_size: once
cdr3_aa: CASSPVGGGMNTGELFF
cdr3_nt: TGTGCCAGCAGTCCTGTAGGGGGAGGCATGAACACCGGGGAGCTGTTTTTT